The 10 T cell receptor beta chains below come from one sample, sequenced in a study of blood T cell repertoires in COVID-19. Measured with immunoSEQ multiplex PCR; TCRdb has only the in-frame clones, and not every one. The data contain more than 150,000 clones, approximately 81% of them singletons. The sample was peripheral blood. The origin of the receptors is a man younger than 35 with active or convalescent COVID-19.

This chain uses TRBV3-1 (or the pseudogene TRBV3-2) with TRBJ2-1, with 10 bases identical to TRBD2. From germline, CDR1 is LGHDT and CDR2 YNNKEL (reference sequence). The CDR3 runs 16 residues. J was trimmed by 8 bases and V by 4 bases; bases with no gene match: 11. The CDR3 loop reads CASSLLERGGKDEQFF. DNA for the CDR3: TGTGCCAGCAGCCTTCTTGAGCGGGGGGGCAAGGATGAGCAGTTCTTC.

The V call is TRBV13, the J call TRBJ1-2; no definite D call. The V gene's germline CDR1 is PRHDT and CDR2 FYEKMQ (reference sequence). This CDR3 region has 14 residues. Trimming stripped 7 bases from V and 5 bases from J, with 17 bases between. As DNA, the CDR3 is TGTGCCAGCACCTTGGGCAGCCCGGGGTATGGCTACACCTTC. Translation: CASTLGSPGYGYTF. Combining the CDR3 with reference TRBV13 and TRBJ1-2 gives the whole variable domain AAGVIQSPRHLIKEKRETATLKCYPIPRHDTVYWYQQGPGQDPQFLISFYEKMQSDKGSIPDRFSAQQFSDYHSELNMSSLELGDSALYFCASTLGSPGYGYTFGSGTRLTVV.

CDR3 DNA: TGTGCCAGCAGTAAGGGGGAACAGCTTAACACTGAAGCTTTCTTT. Protein: CASSKGEQLNTEAFF. J is TRBJ1-1 and V is TRBV6-5; the D gene is possibly TRBD1 (6 bases). CDR1 and CDR2 from the germline V gene are MNHEY and SVGAGI. V shed 5 bases and J shed 2 bases, with 15 bases lying between them. This CDR3 is 15 amino acids long.

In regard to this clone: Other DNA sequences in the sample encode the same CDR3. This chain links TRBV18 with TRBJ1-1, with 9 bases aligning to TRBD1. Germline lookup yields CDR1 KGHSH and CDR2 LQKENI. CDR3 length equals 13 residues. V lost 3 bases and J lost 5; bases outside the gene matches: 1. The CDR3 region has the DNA TGTGCCAGCTCACCCGGACAGGGGACTGAAGCTTTCTTT. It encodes CASSPGQGTEAFF.

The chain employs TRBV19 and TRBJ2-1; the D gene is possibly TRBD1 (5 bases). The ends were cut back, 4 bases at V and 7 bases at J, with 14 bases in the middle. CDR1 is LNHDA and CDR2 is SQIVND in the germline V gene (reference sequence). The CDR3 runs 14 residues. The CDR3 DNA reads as TGTGCCAGTAGTACAGGGTCCACCGGGAATGAGCAGTTCTTC. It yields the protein CASSTGSTGNEQFF.

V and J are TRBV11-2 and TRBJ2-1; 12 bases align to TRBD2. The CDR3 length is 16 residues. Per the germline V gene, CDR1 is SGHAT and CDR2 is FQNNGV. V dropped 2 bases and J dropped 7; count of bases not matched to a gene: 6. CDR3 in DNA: TGTGCCAGCAGCTTATTCACTGGACTAGCGGGGAATGAGCAGTTCTTC. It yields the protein CASSLFTGLAGNEQFF.

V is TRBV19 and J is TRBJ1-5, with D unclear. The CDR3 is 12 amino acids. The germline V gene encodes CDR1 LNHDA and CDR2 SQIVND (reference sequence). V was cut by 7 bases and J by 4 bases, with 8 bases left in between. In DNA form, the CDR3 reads TGTGCCAGTAAGGAGCGAAATCAGCCCCAGCATTTT. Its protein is CASKERNQPQHF. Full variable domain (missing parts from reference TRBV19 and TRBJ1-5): DGGITQSPKYLFRKEGQNVTLSCEQNLNHDAMYWYRQDPGQGLRLIYYSQIVNDFQKGDIAEGYSVSREKKESFPLTVTSAQKNPTAFYLCASKERNQPQHFGDGTRLSIL.

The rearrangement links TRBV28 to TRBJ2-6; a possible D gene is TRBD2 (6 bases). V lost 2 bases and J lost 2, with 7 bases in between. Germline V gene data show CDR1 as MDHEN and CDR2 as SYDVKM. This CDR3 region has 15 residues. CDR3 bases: TGTGCCAGCAGTTTAGGAGGGACTGGGGCCAACGTCCTGACTTTC. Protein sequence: CASSLGGTGANVLTF.

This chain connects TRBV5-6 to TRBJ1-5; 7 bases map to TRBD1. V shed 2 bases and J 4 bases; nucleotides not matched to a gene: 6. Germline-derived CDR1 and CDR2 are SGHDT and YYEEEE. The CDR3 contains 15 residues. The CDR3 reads CASSFTDRPNQPQHF. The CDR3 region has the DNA TGTGCCAGCAGCTTCACGGACAGGCCTAATCAGCCCCAGCATTTT.

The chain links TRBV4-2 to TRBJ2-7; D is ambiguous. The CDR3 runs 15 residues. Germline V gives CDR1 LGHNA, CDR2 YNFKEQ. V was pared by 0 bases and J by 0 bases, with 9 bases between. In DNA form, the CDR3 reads TGTGCCAGCAGCCAAGAACTATTGGACTCCTACGAGCAGTACTTC. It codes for CASSQELLDSYEQYF.